A single sample gave rise to the 32 T cell receptor beta chains below, sequenced in a study of CD8+ T cells in alopecia areata. In each case, RNA was isolated and then reverse transcribed into cDNA as the sequencing template. Sequencing used immunoSEQ multiplex PCR; TCRdb keeps in-frame clones, though not all of them. The sample includes about 150,000 clones, under 60% of them seen just once. Sequences were derived from CD4+ T cells sorted from blood, sampled at week 0. The receptors come from a human donor with alopecia areata.

This chain joins TRBV30 and TRBJ1-2, with D uncertain. The CDR3 loop spans 13 amino acids. CDR1 GTSNPN and CDR2 SVGIG come from the germline V gene (reference sequence). Between the trimmed V and J ends, which lost 0 bases and 3 bases, there was a span of 8 bases. The CDR3: CAWSVFQDYGYTF. CDR3 coding DNA: TGTGCCTGGAGTGTTTTTCAGGACTATGGCTACACCTTC.

This clone was found once. The rearrangement links TRBV29-1 to TRBJ2-1; the match to TRBD2 covers 7 bases. CDR3 size: 12 residues. Germline V gene sequence: CDR1 SQVTM, CDR2 ANQGSEA. Trimming took 1 base from V and 6 from J; bases not matched to a gene: 0. CDR3 nucleotide sequence: TGCAGCGTTGAAGCGGGGGGCAATGAGCAGTTCTTC. Translated, it gives CSVEAGGNEQFF.

V and J are TRBV7-2 and TRBJ1-2; 7 bases match TRBD1. Germline CDR1 reads SGHTA; CDR2 reads FQGNSA. This CDR3 contains 15 residues. The J segment lost 3 bases and the V segment lost 5 bases, leaving 9 bases of the junction unmatched. CDR3: CASSHIDRDHYGYTF. The CDR3 bases are TGTGCCAGCAGCCATATCGACAGGGACCACTATGGCTACACCTTC.

The chain is built from TRBV11-2 and TRBJ2-1; possibly TRBD1 or TRBD2 for D (5 bases each). V was shortened by 0 bases and J by 2 bases, with 11 bases between the two germline ends. This CDR3 is built from 16 residues. Per the germline V gene, CDR1 is SGHAT and CDR2 is FQNNGV. CDR3 loop: CASSLDLGVPYNEQFF. CDR3 in DNA: TGTGCCAGCAGCTTAGATCTGGGGGTGCCCTACAATGAGCAGTTCTTC.

J is TRBJ2-5 and V is TRBV7-8; 11 bases align to TRBD2. The CDR3 runs to 18 residues. Germline-derived CDR1 and CDR2 are SGHVS and FQNEAQ. V gave up 6 bases and J gave up 4 bases; unmatched junction bases: 16. CDR3: CASSSPRGSGGAVETQYF. As DNA, the CDR3 is TGTGCCAGCAGTTCCCCCCGAGGTAGCGGGGGGGCCGTAGAGACCCAGTACTTC.

The chain uses TRBV19 and TRBJ2-5; unclear D gene. Per germline, CDR1 LNHDA and CDR2 SQIVND (reference sequence). V was trimmed by 4 bases and J by 2 bases, leaving 8 bases between them. The CDR3 loop spans 13 amino acids. The CDR3 loop is CASSSFLQETQYF. CDR3 in DNA: TGTGCCAGTAGTAGTTTTCTTCAAGAGACCCAGTACTTC.

V and J are TRBV30 and TRBJ2-7; D unresolved. The germline V gene has CDR1 GTSNPN and CDR2 SVGIG (reference sequence). V was trimmed by 4 bases and J by 2 bases, leaving 9 bases between them. This CDR3 contains 12 residues. The DNA for the CDR3 is TGTGCCTGGAACCGGCGGACCTACGAGCAGTACTTC. Protein sequence: CAWNRRTYEQYF.

This clone turned up a few times. The V gene is TRBV11-2, the J gene TRBJ2-7, with D possibly TRBD1 on 6 matching bases. Germline CDR1 and CDR2: SGHAT and FQNNGV. This CDR3 spans 13 amino acids. V was trimmed by 5 bases and J by 3 bases, leaving 11 bases between them. The CDR3 DNA reads TGTGCCAGCAGCCCGAGACAGGTCTACGAGCAGTACTTC. This translates into CASSPRQVYEQYF.

The table lists this clone with a few counts. The chain carries TRBV5-1 and TRBJ2-7; possible D gene TRBD1, 6 bases. In germline, CDR1 is SGHRS, CDR2 YFSETQ. The CDR3 is 15 residues long. V was cut by 4 bases and J by 5 bases, with 19 bases left in between. CDR3 sequence: CASSLIQGKRDEQYF. CDR3 in DNA: TGCGCCAGCAGCCTGATTCAGGGGAAAAGGGACGAGCAGTACTTC.

The rearrangement joins TRBV29-1 to TRBJ1-1; D not certain. Germline V gene sequence: CDR1 SQVTM, CDR2 ANQGSEA. The CDR3 is 13 amino acids. Trimming took off 4 bases at V and 4 bases at J, with 13 bases between the two ends. CDR3 in DNA: TGCAGCGTTGTTACTTATCAAGGCACTGAAGCTTTCTTT. Translated: CSVVTYQGTEAFF.

This chain links TRBV19 with TRBJ2-7, with 10 positions matching TRBD1. The CDR3 length is 13 residues. V was clipped by 5 bases and J by 5 bases; unmatched bases: 3. CDR1 is LNHDA, CDR2 SQIVND, per germline (reference sequence). The CDR3 DNA follows: TGTGCCAGTAGTCCCGGACAGGGGGACGAGCAGTACTTC. It encodes CASSPGQGDEQYF.

The V gene is TRBV30, the J gene TRBJ2-4; no clear D. The CDR3 runs to 13 residues. Germline CDR1 is GTSNPN and CDR2 is SVGIG (reference sequence). Deletions cut 4 bases from V and 1 base from J, with 8 bases between. The CDR3 coding sequence is TGTGCCTGGACATTTCACGCCAAAAACATTCAGTACTTC. It translates to CAWTFHAKNIQYF.

The chain employs TRBV4-3 and TRBJ2-1, with TRBD2 identical over 7 bases. This CDR3 contains 16 residues. CDR1 and CDR2 (germline): LGHNA, YSLEER. Losses at the gene ends were 3 bases for V and 4 bases for J; bases not matched to a gene: 9. The CDR3 loop reads CASSHPSSGYYNEQFF. The DNA for the CDR3 is TGCGCCAGCAGCCATCCATCTAGCGGTTATTACAATGAGCAGTTCTTC.

CDR3 in DNA: TGTGCCAGCAGCCATGACAGGGGAGACTATGGCTACACCTTC. It codes for CASSHDRGDYGYTF. The chain combines TRBV4-2 with TRBJ1-2, with TRBD1 matching 8 bases. The V gene's germline CDR1 is LGHNA and CDR2 YNFKEQ. This CDR3 comprises 14 residues. Unmatched junction bases numbered 3, after V lost 3 bases and J lost 3 bases.

The sample holds a few counts of this clone. The rearrangement links TRBV4-1 to TRBJ2-1, with a tentative D call TRBD1 (5 bases). V was pared by 1 base and J by 3 bases, with 13 bases between. Germline V lookup: CDR1 MGHRA, CDR2 YSYEKL. This CDR3 spans 16 amino acids. The CDR3 loop reads CASSQGRQGGYNEQFF. The CDR3 DNA reads TGCGCCAGCAGCCAAGGGCGGCAGGGTGGCTACAATGAGCAGTTCTTC.

This clone appeared a few times. The rearrangement uses TRBV29-1 and TRBJ2-3, with 9 bases fitting TRBD2. V gave up 5 bases and J gave up 3 bases; unmatched junction bases: 6. In germline, CDR1 is SQVTM, CDR2 ANQGSEA. The CDR3 runs to 14 residues. CDR3 sequence: CSVTRGGGTDTQYF. The CDR3 DNA is TGCAGCGTTACGCGGGGGGGCGGGACAGATACGCAGTATTTT.

This clone has just a few counts. The rearrangement uses TRBV30 and TRBJ1-1; D uncertain. Germline assignment: CDR1 GTSNPN and CDR2 SVGIG (reference sequence). Trimming pared 0 bases from V and 8 bases from J, leaving 10 bases between. The CDR3 has 12 amino acids. In nucleotides, the CDR3 is TGTGCCTGGAGTGTAAGAGGAGCCGAAGCTTTCTTT. Residues: CAWSVRGAEAFF.

V is TRBV4-1 and J is TRBJ1-6; D is undetermined. The CDR3 covers 17 residues. The V gene lost 1 base and the J gene lost 0 bases, with 10 bases spanning the gap. Per germline, CDR1 MGHRA and CDR2 YSYEKL. In DNA, the CDR3 is TGCGCCAGCAGCCAAGGGAGGGCTAGCTCCTATAATTCACCCCTCCACTTT. Its translation: CASSQGRASSYNSPLHF.

This chain's CDR3 is CAWSGTGGKNIQYF. In DNA form, the CDR3 reads TGTGCCTGGAGCGGAACCGGCGGCAAAAACATTCAGTACTTC. The genes are TRBV30 and TRBJ2-4; unclear D gene. Germline V gives CDR1 GTSNPN, CDR2 SVGIG (reference sequence). The V and J ends lost 3 bases and 3 bases respectively, with 12 bases between them. The CDR3 extends over 14 amino acids. Full variable domain (outside the CDR3, taken from reference TRBV30 and TRBJ2-4): SQTIHQWPATLVQPVGSPLSLECTVEGTSNPNLYWYRQAAGRGLQLLFYSVGIGQISSEVPQNLSASRPQDRQFILSSKKLLLSDSGFYLCAWSGTGGKNIQYFGAGTRLSVL.

V gene TRBV7-8 combines with J gene TRBJ2-1; 7 positions match TRBD2. Per the germline V gene, CDR1 is SGHVS and CDR2 is FQNEAQ. The CDR3 extends over 14 amino acids. V was clipped by 4 bases and J by 7 bases; unmatched bases: 7. CDR3 DNA sequence: TGTGCCAGCAGCTCATTAGCGGGTTTTAATGAGCAGTTCTTC. The encoded protein is CASSSLAGFNEQFF.

The chain couples TRBV5-1 to TRBJ2-5; no definite D call. The CDR3 totals 13 residues. Trimming cost V 4 bases and J 5 bases, with 12 bases left between them. CDR1 is SGHRS and CDR2 is YFSETQ in the germline V gene. The CDR3 protein is CASSGQFIETQYF. The CDR3 DNA reads as TGCGCCAGCAGCGGTCAGTTTATTGAGACCCAGTACTTC.

The chain carries TRBV27 and TRBJ1-5; 7 nucleotides align to TRBD1. From germline, CDR1 is MNHEY and CDR2 SMNVEV (reference sequence). The CDR3 consists of 14 residues. V dropped 10 bases and J dropped 0; count of bases not matched to a gene: 6. CDR3: CANGGQPSNQPQHF. DNA for the CDR3: TGTGCCAACGGGGGACAGCCTAGCAATCAGCCCCAGCATTTT.

The chain employs TRBV18 and TRBJ1-1; D perhaps matches TRBD1 (6 bases). The germline gives CDR1 KGHSH, CDR2 LQKENI. V was cut by 6 bases and J by 1 base, with 15 bases left in between. This CDR3 is built from 15 residues. Here the CDR3 DNA reads TGTGCCAGCTCGCCTCGACAGGACTCGAACACTGAAGCTTTCTTT. Amino acid sequence: CASSPRQDSNTEAFF.

This chain links TRBV5-1 with TRBJ2-3; the match to TRBD2 covers 8 bases. J was trimmed by 4 bases and V by 0 bases; bases with no gene match: 10. Germline V gives CDR1 SGHRS, CDR2 YFSETQ. The CDR3 has 17 amino acids. CDR3 coding DNA: TGCGCCAGCAGCTTGGGGTTCGGTAGCGGGGTGGCAGATACGCAGTATTTT. Translated, it gives CASSLGFGSGVADTQYF. Together with reference TRBV5-1 and TRBJ2-3, the CDR3 gives the full variable domain: KAGVTQTPRYLIKTRGQQVTLSCSPISGHRSVSWYQQTPGQGLQFLFEYFSETQRNKGNFPGRFSGRQFSNSRSEMNVSTLELGDSALYLCASSLGFGSGVADTQYFGPGTRLTVL.

The chain joins TRBV6-1 to TRBJ2-6; a possible D gene is TRBD1 (6 bases). Germline V CDR1 and CDR2: MNHNS, SASEGT. V dropped 2 bases and J dropped 0 bases, with 14 bases sitting between them. The CDR3 spans 18 residues. Here the CDR3 reads CASSEWWGQGSGANVLTF. CDR3 DNA: TGTGCCAGCAGTGAATGGTGGGGGCAGGGCTCTGGGGCCAACGTCCTGACTTTC.

V gene TRBV5-1 combines with J gene TRBJ1-2, with unresolved D. The V gene's germline CDR1 is SGHRS and CDR2 YFSETQ. This CDR3 is built from 15 residues. V was clipped by 4 bases and J by 5 bases, with 18 bases between them. CDR3 amino acids: CASSSDRNDIYGYTF. The CDR3 DNA reads TGCGCCAGCAGCAGTGACCGGAATGACATTTATGGCTACACCTTC.

The V gene is TRBV30, the J gene TRBJ1-2; weak D call: TRBD1 (6 bases). Trimming left V 0 bases short and J 3 bases short, with 8 bases between. The germline V gene has CDR1 GTSNPN and CDR2 SVGIG (reference sequence). This CDR3 is built from 13 residues. The DNA for the CDR3 is TGTGCCTGGAGTGTAGGGGGAGACTATGGCTACACCTTC. Translating gives CAWSVGGDYGYTF.

CDR3 sequence reads: CASSLARRIPDEKLFF. CDR3 DNA: TGCGCCAGCAGCTTGGCCCGCAGGATCCCGGATGAAAAACTGTTTTTT. V and J are TRBV5-1 and TRBJ1-4; D remains unclear. Trimming removed 0 bases at V and 6 bases at J, with 15 bases between. CDR1 and CDR2 (germline): SGHRS, YFSETQ. This CDR3 has 16 residues.

The chain couples TRBV6-6 to TRBJ2-2; no definite D call. Germline lookup yields CDR1 MNHNY and CDR2 SVGAGI (reference sequence). V lost 7 bases and J 4 bases, leaving 10 bases between the germline ends. The CDR3 extends over 13 amino acids. In nucleotides, the CDR3 is TGTGCCAGCACCAAGCAAGTCACCGGGGAGCTGTTTTTT. It encodes CASTKQVTGELFF.

V and J are TRBV30 and TRBJ2-6; D is unresolved. CDR1 GTSNPN and CDR2 SVGIG come from the germline V gene (reference sequence). The V gene lost 4 bases and the J gene lost 4 bases, with 11 bases spanning the gap. The CDR3 is made up of 14 amino acids. The CDR3 DNA sequence: TGTGCCTGGATCAGGCCCGCGGGGGCCAACGTCCTGACTTTC. Its translation is CAWIRPAGANVLTF.

This sequence joins TRBV5-6 and TRBJ1-1; D gene ambiguous. Germline CDR1 SGHDT, CDR2 YYEEEE. The CDR3 totals 14 residues. Trimming stripped 7 bases from V and 0 bases from J, with 13 bases between. CDR3 coding DNA: TGTGCCAGCGAACGCGAACGGGTGAACACTGAAGCTTTCTTT. Translated, it gives CASERERVNTEAFF.

The rearrangement links TRBV5-1 to TRBJ2-5; 9 nucleotides agree with TRBD2. Germline V gives CDR1 SGHRS, CDR2 YFSETQ. V shed 4 bases, J shed 7 bases, and the junction held 8 bases outside the gene matches. The CDR3 sequence is 14 residues long. The DNA of the CDR3 is TGCGCCAGCAGCAAGCTAGCGGGACCGGGGACCCAGTACTTC. Translating gives CASSKLAGPGTQYF.